This T cell receptor (beta chain) stems from a study of T cells after yellow fever vaccination (dated by TCRdb to the late 2010s). For the wider study: The SMART-Seq v4 Ultra Low Input RNA kit was used to prepare libraries from fractions with low cell numbers. Bulk TCR alpha and beta repertoires were sequenced longitudinally to track T-cell clones before and after primary and booster YFV17D yellow fever vaccination. Two healthy male donors, one aged 18 to 30 and one aged 30 to 40 years, made up the cohort. Blood was drawn at multiple timepoints before and after primary and secondary immunization, with bulk PBMC replicates and cell subsets isolated.

CDR1 and CDR2, per the germline V gene, are LGHNA and YNFKEQ. Relative to germline, V is missing 1 base and J is missing 0 bases, with 8 bases of the junction outside any gene match. Measured from the cysteine to the phenylalanine, the CDR3 is 17 residues long. Only the CDR3 part of the read is kept: 51 bases, read in frame from the first base. This clonotype was counted a few times. The antigen this receptor binds is unknown. Per-nucleotide qualities are absent, and no much larger clonotype sits a single base away. What the authors observed across the whole study: Computational filtering was needed because FACS-sorted repertoires could contain abundant contaminating clonotypes from the bulk population. Compared with the primary T-cell response, the secondary T-cell response was weaker but faster, peaking on day 5 rather than day 15. A small fraction of clonotypes showed up in both the CD4 and CD8 compartments, probably as a result of convergent recombination. After the booster, most of the clones that had expanded following primary vaccination were detected again (about 95% of CD4 and 80% to 90% of CD8), which suggests that memory was broadly maintained. Only a couple of donors were included in the study, so the extent to which the findings can be generalized is limited.

The intended sense of this specimen's treatment or condition label: live attenuated yellow fever vaccine strain. PBMCs were isolated from peripheral blood using a standard Ficoll-Paque protocol. Dynabeads CD4 and CD8 positive selection kits were used to isolate CD4 and CD8 T-cell fractions. TriZol was used to extract RNA from bulk PBMCs, CD4 and CD8 fractions, and dextramer-positive and dextramer-negative fractions. Data came from an Illumina NovaSeq 6000. Synthesis of TCR cDNA relied on 5'RACE template switching, a step that introduced a universal primer site along with unique molecular identifiers. cDNA synthesis was primed from both the TCR alpha and TCR beta constant segments. Two PCR steps were used to amplify libraries, with sample barcodes and sequencing adapters being added in the second step. Sequencing of libraries was done on Illumina HiSeq 2500 (2x100 bp) or NovaSeq (2x150 bp). Per the source publication's procedure: Demultiplexing of reads and collapsing into UMI consensus sequences were performed with MIGEC, and V(D)J alignment was carried out with MiXCR. Clonotypes responding to the vaccine were identified with edgeR on replicate PBMC samples, with the criteria of FDR below 0.01 and a log2 fold change above 5 up to day 15. Bulk clonotypes were assigned CD4 or CD8 identity according to which sequenced CD4 or CD8 repertoire held them at higher abundance. In TCRdb, the public reads were trimmed at Q25 with fastp and aligned with MiXCR, with productive beta chains retained. Rows matching on CDR3 protein sequence are summarized as one entry with the most common DNA and genes. These V and J calls rely on TCRdb rather than the paper's analysis. Here the sample has under 400,000 distinct CDR3 sequences; roughly an eighth occur a single time. The ten top clones hold 2.5% to 4% of the sample.

The TCR was taken from a man between 18 and 29 years old who received the YFV17D yellow fever vaccine. Sequencing used CD4+ T cells sorted from PBMCs, obtained 15 days after the yellow fever booster vaccination. The receptor chain draws on TRBV4-2 and TRBJ2-5; TRBD2 lines up with 7 middle nucleotides. The CDR3 region: CASSQGRRGVYQETQYF. DNA sequence: TGTGCCAGCAGCCAAGGACGCCGGGGGGTCTACCAAGAGACCCAGTACTTC.